This T cell receptor beta chain appears in the sequencing data of a study of T cells in Graves' hyperthyroidism and ophthalmopathy. Study as a whole: The authors collected peripheral blood at initial diagnosis, before any treatment.

RNA transcripts yielded amplified TCR beta CDR3 regions. The HTBI primer set served for first-round RT-PCR of the TCR CDR3. Each CDR3 protein gets one entry after TCRdb re-called the multiplex PCR reads with MiXCR. The sample carries hundreds of thousands of distinct CDR3 sequences, roughly 14% recorded once. Study-level results: Ophthalmopathy cases were set apart from stable hyperthyroidism by a 13 V-J model.

Ophthalmopathy cases met thresholds of Clinical Activity Score at least 3, NOSPECS grade at least 4 and duration under 3 months. The PBMCs had their origin in 10 ml of fresh peripheral blood. The V gene lost 5 bases and the J gene lost 4 bases, with 14 bases spanning the gap. In germline, CDR1 is LNHDA, CDR2 SQIVND (reference sequence). This CDR3 region has 14 residues. This clonotype has a count of ten or more. Its antigen remains unidentified. This receptor was taken from a man between 18 and 29 years old with Graves' ophthalmopathy. The sample consisted of blood. The chain recombines TRBV19 with TRBJ1-1; D is ambiguous. CDR3 nucleotide sequence: TGTGCCAGTAGTTCCCCAGGAGGGAGCACTGAAGCTTTCTTT. This codes for CASSSPGGSTEAFF.